This is a list of T cell receptor beta chains from one sample in a study of T cell responses to AZD1222 COVID-19 vaccine. Assay used: immunoSEQ multiplex PCR; TCRdb lists only in-frame clones, some missing. The sample lists around 88,000 clones, approximately 91% occurring once. The sequences come from peripheral blood, collected on day 0 of AZD1222 vaccination. All receptors come from an adult in good health. The CDR3 runs from the conserved cysteine through the conserved F or W. D genes are given only for firm matches. Clone sizes are given selectively: once, few, many, or a class where the clone is expanded.

>TRBV27|TRBJ2-2|once|TRBD2
CASSLSGRNTGELFF
TGTGCCAGCAGTCTTAGCGGGAGAAACACCGGGGAGCTGTTTTTT
>TRBV24-1|TRBJ1-1|NA|TRBD1
CATSETTGVVTEAFF
TGTGCCACCAGTGAAACGACAGGGGTTGTTACTGAAGCTTTCTTT
>TRBV2|TRBJ1-1|NA|NA
CASSSGGSNTEAFF
TGTGCCAGCAGTAGTGGGGGTTCGAACACTGAAGCTTTCTTT
>TRBV18|TRBJ1-2|NA|TRBD1
CASSPLPPGQGIYGYTF
TGTGCCAGCTCACCTCTTCCTCCGGGACAGGGGATCTATGGCTACACCTTC
>TRBV18|TRBJ2-7|once|TRBD2
CASSPLSTSLSEQYF
TGTGCCAGCTCACCCCTCTCGACTAGCTTAAGCGAGCAGTACTTC
>TRBV5-1|TRBJ2-7|NA|NA
CVSSLTGSYEQYF
TGCGTCAGCAGCTTAACAGGGTCCTACGAGCAGTACTTC
>TRBV3-1/TRBV3-2|TRBJ2-3|NA|NA
CASSQGYGFQYF
TGTGCCAGCAGCCAAGGCTATGGCTTCCAGTATTTT
>TRBV27|TRBJ1-1|NA|TRBD1
CASRPNRGNTEAFF
TGTGCCAGCAGACCGAACAGGGGGAACACTGAAGCTTTCTTT
>TRBV6-5|TRBJ2-5|NA|NA
CASRGLSQGTQYF
TGTGCCAGCCGCGGGCTCAGCCAGGGGACCCAGTACTTC
>TRBV2|TRBJ2-5|NA|TRBD2
CASSESRGLGTQYF
TGTGCCAGCAGTGAATCGCGGGGGTTGGGGACCCAGTACTTC
>TRBV15|TRBJ1-1|NA|NA
CATSSSGWTEAFF
TGTGCCACCAGCAGCAGCGGGTGGACTGAAGCTTTCTTT
>TRBV24-1|TRBJ2-1|NA|TRBD2
CATSDLQTSGRKNEQFF
TGTGCCACCAGTGATTTGCAGACTAGCGGGAGAAAGAATGAGCAGTTCTTC
>TRBV30|TRBJ2-7|NA|NA
CAWSAYRVHEQYF
TGTGCCTGGAGTGCCTACAGGGTCCACGAGCAGTACTTC
>TRBV28|TRBJ1-2|NA|NA
CASTPPHGGYTF
TGTGCCAGCACACCCCCCCACGGGGGCTACACCTTC
>TRBV14|TRBJ2-3|NA|NA
CASSQVVGRGTDTQYF
TGTGCCAGCAGCCAAGTCGTCGGGCGGGGTACAGATACGCAGTATTTT
>TRBV18|TRBJ2-7|NA|NA
CASSPRPRINYEQYF
TGTGCCAGCTCACCACGTCCCCGTATCAACTACGAGCAGTACTTC
>TRBV27|TRBJ1-6|NA|TRBD1
CASSFRGLSAPLHF
TGTGCCAGCAGTTTCAGGGGGCTCTCGGCACCCCTCCACTTT
>TRBV11-3|TRBJ1-1|NA|NA
CASSRTGNTEAFF
TGTGCCAGCAGCCGAACCGGGAACACTGAAGCTTTCTTT
>TRBV2|TRBJ2-5|NA|TRBD2
CASYWREGQETQYF
TGTGCCAGCTATTGGAGGGAGGGACAAGAGACCCAGTACTTC
>TRBV5-1|TRBJ2-3|NA|NA
CASNRDSRRGTDTQYF
TGCGCCAGCAACAGGGACTCCCGTCGGGGCACAGATACGCAGTATTTT
>TRBV30|TRBJ1-1|NA|NA
CAWSTGETEAFF
TGTGCCTGGAGTACGGGGGAGACTGAAGCTTTCTTT
>TRBV18|TRBJ2-2|NA|NA
CASSPPPGSPTGELFF
TGTGCCAGCTCACCACCGCCGGGAAGTCCGACCGGGGAGCTGTTTTTT
>TRBV28|TRBJ1-1|NA|NA
CASSSWTDNTEAFF
TGTGCCAGCAGCTCTTGGACAGATAACACTGAAGCTTTCTTT
>TRBV19|TRBJ2-3|NA|NA
CASSIGTDTDTQYF
TGTGCCAGTAGTATAGGGACAGACACAGATACGCAGTATTTT
>TRBV28|TRBJ2-1|NA|NA
CASMAGGGRRNEQFF
TGTGCCAGCATGGCCGGTGGGGGTCGGCGCAATGAGCAGTTCTTC
>TRBV19|TRBJ2-5|NA|NA
CASSIAQGFGETQYF
TGTGCCAGTAGTATTGCACAGGGATTTGGAGAGACCCAGTACTTC
>TRBV11-2|TRBJ2-1|NA|NA
CASRRDSNNEQFF
TGTGCCAGCAGGAGGGACTCTAACAATGAGCAGTTCTTC
>TRBV7-9|TRBJ2-7|NA|TRBD2
CASSAISGAAGEQYF
TGTGCCAGCAGCGCCATTAGCGGGGCCGCCGGTGAGCAGTACTTC
>TRBV27|TRBJ2-1|NA|TRBD2
CASRRPGLAGGRQFF
TGTGCCAGCAGACGTCCGGGACTAGCGGGAGGGCGGCAGTTCTTC
>TRBV18|TRBJ2-7|NA|NA
CASSQQSHAYYEQYF
TGTGCCAGCTCACAACAGAGTCATGCCTACTACGAGCAGTACTTC
>TRBV9|TRBJ1-3|NA|NA
CASSVLGSGGNTIYF
TGTGCCAGCAGCGTTTTGGGGAGCGGTGGAAACACCATATATTTT
>TRBV7-2|TRBJ2-7|NA|TRBD2
CASSTTGTSGTHALYEQYF
TGTGCCAGCAGCACAACCGGGACTAGCGGGACCCACGCCCTTTACGAGCAGTACTTC
>TRBV27|TRBJ1-6|few|NA
CASSHRVYSPLHF
TGTGCCAGCAGTCACCGCGTTTATTCACCCCTCCACTTT
>TRBV7-9|TRBJ1-5|NA|NA
CASSYEQNQPQHF
TGTGCCAGCAGCTACGAACAGAATCAGCCCCAGCATTTT
>TRBV5-1|TRBJ1-2|NA|TRBD1
CASSERTGNGYTF
TGCGCCAGCAGCGAACGGACAGGGAACGGCTACACCTTC
>TRBV27|TRBJ2-3|few|TRBD2
CASSSLAGAPSTDTQYF
TGTGCCAGCAGTTCGTTAGCGGGAGCTCCTAGCACAGATACGCAGTATTTT
>TRBV6-2/TRBV6-3|TRBJ1-3|NA|NA
CASSKGQLLDTIYF
TGTGCCAGCAGTAAGGGGCAATTGCTGGACACCATATATTTT
>TRBV28|TRBJ1-1|NA|NA
CASSPPGPGTEAFF
TGTGCCAGCAGTCCACCCGGGCCTGGGACTGAAGCTTTCTTT